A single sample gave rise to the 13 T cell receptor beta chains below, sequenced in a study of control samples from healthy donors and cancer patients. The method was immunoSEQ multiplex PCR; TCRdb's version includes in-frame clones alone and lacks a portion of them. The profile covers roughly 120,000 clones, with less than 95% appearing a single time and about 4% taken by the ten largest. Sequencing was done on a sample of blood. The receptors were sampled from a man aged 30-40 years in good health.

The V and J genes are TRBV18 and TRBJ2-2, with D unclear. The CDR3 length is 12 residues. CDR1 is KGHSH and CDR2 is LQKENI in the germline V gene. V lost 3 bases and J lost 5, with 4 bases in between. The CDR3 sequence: CASSPYTGELFF. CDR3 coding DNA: TGTGCCAGCTCACCCTATACCGGGGAGCTGTTTTTT.

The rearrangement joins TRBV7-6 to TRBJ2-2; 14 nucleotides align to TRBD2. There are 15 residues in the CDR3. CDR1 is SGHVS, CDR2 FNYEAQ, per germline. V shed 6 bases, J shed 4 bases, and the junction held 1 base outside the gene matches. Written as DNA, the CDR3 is TGTGCCAGCAGGGGGACTAGCGGGGGCACCGGGGAGCTGTTTTTT. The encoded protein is CASRGTSGGTGELFF. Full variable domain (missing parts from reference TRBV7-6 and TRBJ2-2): GAGVSQSPRYKVTKRGQDVALRCDPISGHVSLYWYRQALGQGPEFLTYFNYEAQQDKSGLPNDRFSAERPEGSISTLTIQRTEQRDSAMYRCASRGTSGGTGELFFGEGSRLTVL.

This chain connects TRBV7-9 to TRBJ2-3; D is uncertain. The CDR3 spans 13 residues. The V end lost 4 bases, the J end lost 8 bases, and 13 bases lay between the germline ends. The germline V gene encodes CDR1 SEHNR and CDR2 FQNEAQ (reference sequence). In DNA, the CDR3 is TGTGCCAGCAGCTCAAAGTCCGGTCCTACGCAGTATTTT. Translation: CASSSKSGPTQYF.

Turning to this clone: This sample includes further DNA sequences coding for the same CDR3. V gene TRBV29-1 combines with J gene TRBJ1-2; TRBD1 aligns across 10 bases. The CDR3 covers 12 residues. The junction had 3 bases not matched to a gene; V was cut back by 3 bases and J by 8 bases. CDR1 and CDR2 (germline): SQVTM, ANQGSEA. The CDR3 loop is CSVEGQGYGYTF. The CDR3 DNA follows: TGCAGCGTTGAGGGACAGGGGTACGGCTACACCTTC.

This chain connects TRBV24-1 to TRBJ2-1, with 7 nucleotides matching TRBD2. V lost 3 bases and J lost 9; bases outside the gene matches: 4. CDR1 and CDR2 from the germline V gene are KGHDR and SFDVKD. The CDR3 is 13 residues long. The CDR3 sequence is CATSDHPSGEQFF. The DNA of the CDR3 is TGTGCCACCAGTGATCATCCTAGCGGTGAGCAGTTCTTC.

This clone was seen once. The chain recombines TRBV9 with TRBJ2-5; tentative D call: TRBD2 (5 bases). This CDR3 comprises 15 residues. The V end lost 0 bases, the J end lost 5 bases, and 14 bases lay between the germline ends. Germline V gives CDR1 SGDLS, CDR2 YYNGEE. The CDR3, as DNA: TGTGCCAGCAGCGTAGGTGGTCGGGGTAGCGAGACCCAGTACTTC. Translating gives CASSVGGRGSETQYF.

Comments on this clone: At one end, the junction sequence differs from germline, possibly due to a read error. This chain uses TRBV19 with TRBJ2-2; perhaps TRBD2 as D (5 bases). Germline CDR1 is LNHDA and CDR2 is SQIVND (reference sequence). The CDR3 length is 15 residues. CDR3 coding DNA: TGTGCCCGTAGGACCGGACTCCGCAACACCGGGGAGCTGTTTTTT. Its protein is CARRTGLRNTGELFF. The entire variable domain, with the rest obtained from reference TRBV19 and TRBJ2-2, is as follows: DGGITQSPKYLFRKEGQNVTLSCEQNLNHDAMYWYRQDPGQGLRLIYYSQIVNDFQKGDIAEGYSVSREKKESFPLTVTSAQKNPTAFYLCARRTGLRNTGELFFGEGSRLTVL.

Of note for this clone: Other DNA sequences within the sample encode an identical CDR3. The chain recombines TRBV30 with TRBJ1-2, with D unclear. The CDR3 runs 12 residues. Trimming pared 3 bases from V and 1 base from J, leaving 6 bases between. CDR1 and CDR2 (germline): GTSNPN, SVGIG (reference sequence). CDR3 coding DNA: TGTGCCTGGAGCGGCCTTAACTATGGCTACACCTTC. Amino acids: CAWSGLNYGYTF.

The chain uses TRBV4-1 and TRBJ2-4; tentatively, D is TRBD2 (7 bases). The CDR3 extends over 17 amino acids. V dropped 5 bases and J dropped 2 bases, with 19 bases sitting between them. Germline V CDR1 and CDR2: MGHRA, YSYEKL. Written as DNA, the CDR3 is TGCGCCAGCAGCTTTCTCCCGGGGGGCCAATCCAAAAACATTCAGTACTTC. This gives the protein CASSFLPGGQSKNIQYF.

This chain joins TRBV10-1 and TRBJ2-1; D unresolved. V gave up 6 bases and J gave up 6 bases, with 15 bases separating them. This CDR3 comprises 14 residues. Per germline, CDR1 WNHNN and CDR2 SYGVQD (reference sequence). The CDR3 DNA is TGCGCCAGCAGCGCTCAACCGCCCCCCAATGAGCAGTTCTTC. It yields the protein CASSAQPPPNEQFF.

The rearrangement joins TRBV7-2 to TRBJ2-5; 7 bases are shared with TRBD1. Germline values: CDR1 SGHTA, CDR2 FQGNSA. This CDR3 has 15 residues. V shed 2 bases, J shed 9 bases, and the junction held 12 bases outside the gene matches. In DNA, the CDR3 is TGTGCCAGCAGCTTAAACCCAGGGGGTAAAGGGGCCCAGTACTTC. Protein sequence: CASSLNPGGKGAQYF.

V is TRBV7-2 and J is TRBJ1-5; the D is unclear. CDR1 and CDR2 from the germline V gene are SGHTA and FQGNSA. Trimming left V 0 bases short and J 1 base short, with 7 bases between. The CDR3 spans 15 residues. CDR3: CASSLAQTSNQPQHF. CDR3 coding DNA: TGTGCCAGCAGCTTAGCCCAGACGAGCAATCAGCCCCAGCATTTT.

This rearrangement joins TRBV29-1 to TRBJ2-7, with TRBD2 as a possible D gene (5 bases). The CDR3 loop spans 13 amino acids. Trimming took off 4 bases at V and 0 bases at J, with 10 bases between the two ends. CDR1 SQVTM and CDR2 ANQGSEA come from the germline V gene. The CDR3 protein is CSVGRGSSYEQYF. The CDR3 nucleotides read TGCAGCGTTGGTCGTGGGAGCTCCTACGAGCAGTACTTC.